This T cell receptor beta chain was identified in a study of CD8+CD57+ T cells in acquired aplastic anemia. In the study overall: DNA recovered from sorted CD4+ and CD8+ cells had a mean of approximately 3.2 ug.

With regard to this clonotype: Its antigen is not known. A junction end diverges from the germline sequence, so it may reflect a read error.

This CDR3 spans 15 amino acids. The V gene's germline CDR1 is SGHVS and CDR2 FNYEAQ. Genomic DNA constituted the template upon which TCR beta VDJ and CDR3 profiling was performed. TCRdb processed the reads anew with MiXCR; each CDR3 protein has one entry. The repertoire includes around 400,000 distinct CDR3 sequences, 60% to 80% of them detected once, and less than 4% sits in the top ten. Study observations and caveats: Patients and controls were not found to differ significantly in CD8+ Simpson's diversity.

The TCR sequence derives from a human donor in good health, serving as a control. Sequencing was performed on sorted CD4+, CD8+, or CD8+CD57+ T cells (not recorded which) from PBMCs. This chain links TRBV7-6 with TRBJ1-4; 8 bases fit TRBD1. Here the CDR3 reads CASSLSGTGHEKFFF. The CDR3 region has the DNA TGCGCTAGCAGCTTGTCGGGGACAGGCCATGAAAAATTCTTTTTT.